The present entry profiles one T cell receptor (beta chain) with its context. No antigen is known for it. Adult donors, all healthy and HIV-negative, had no recent acute infections or vaccinations. The data stem from a study of shared clonotypes between healthy human individuals. About the research overall: The people who gave samples were a couple of women and a few men aged 18 to 49.

CDR1 MDHEN and CDR2 SYDVKM come from the germline V gene. The CDR3 is 12 amino acids. V lost 3 bases and J lost 5, with 7 bases in between. General study findings and limits: Enrolling few donors narrowed the genetic and exposure-history diversity that was represented.

Per the original data handling: From ImmunoSEQ came sequences covering only the junction and carrying no quality scores, so filtering differed. This table comes from immunoSEQ multiplex PCR, and its TCRdb copy is limited to in-frame clones, with some not included. V, J and clone size derive from that table, while D and trimming were established from the DNA sequence. The sample has about 460,000 clones; 60% to 80% are singletons. The chain combines TRBV28 with TRBJ1-1; D gene uncertain. The clonotype comes from a woman in her forties in good health. Some clones in this sample may be carry-over from other donors' samples. Sequenced sample: PBMCs. This CDR3 is CASSFSNTEAFF. CDR3 coding DNA: TGTGCCAGCAGTTTCTCCAATACTGAAGCTTTCTTT.